Each of the 2 T cell receptor beta chains below was sequenced from the same sample in a study of CD8 T cells in ankylosing spondylitis. TCRdb fed the 5' RACE reads into MiXCR, producing one record per CDR3 protein. The table has approximately 100,000 distinct CDR3 sequences, around 24% seen once. The sequencing sample was made of synovial fluid, either unsorted or a sorted T cell fraction (not recorded which). Receptors were obtained from a male donor with ankylosing spondylitis.

This clonotype has more than one count but fewer than ten. The genes are TRBV2 and TRBJ2-7; D is perhaps TRBD2 (5 bases). Germline V gene data show CDR1 as SNHLY and CDR2 as FYNNEI. Trimming removed 5 bases from V and 1 base from J, with 18 bases in between. The CDR3 has 16 amino acids. The CDR3 DNA reads as TGTGCCAGCAGTTCCTCGAGCGGATTCTATTCCTACGAGCAGTACTTC. This gives the protein CASSSSSGFYSYEQYF.

This clonotype occurred a few times. This rearrangement joins TRBV20-1 to TRBJ2-5, with TRBD2 identical over 7 bases. Losses at the gene ends were 6 bases for V and 5 bases for J; bases not matched to a gene: 15. In germline, CDR1 is DFQATT, CDR2 SNEGSKA (reference sequence). The CDR3 runs to 15 residues. In nucleotides, the CDR3 is TGCAGTGCCAGCAGTCCGGGACTAACATGGGAGACCCAGTACTTC. Protein product: CSASSPGLTWETQYF.